The 14 T cell receptor beta chains given below trace back to one sample, sequenced in a study of shared clonotypes between healthy human individuals. Profiled with immunoSEQ multiplex PCR; TCRdb holds only in-frame clones, not every one. The top ten clones hold about 12% of a sample with some 490,000 clones, roughly 80% of them seen once. Sequenced: PBMCs. These receptor sequences come from a woman aged 40 to 50 in good health. Some clones in this sample may be carry-over from other donors' samples.

The chain couples TRBV7-3 to TRBJ2-3; D is perhaps TRBD2 (6 bases). V was pared by 1 base and J by 3 bases, with 11 bases between. Germline CDR1 SGHTA, CDR2 FQGTGA. CDR3 size: 15 residues. CDR3 protein: CASSLNGAGTDTQYF. The CDR3 nucleotides read TGTGCCAGCAGCTTAAATGGGGCGGGAACAGATACGCAGTATTTT.

The chain is built from TRBV18 and TRBJ2-7; D assignment may be TRBD1 or TRBD2 (7 bases each). From germline, CDR1 is KGHSH and CDR2 LQKENI. The V and J ends lost 0 bases and 6 bases respectively, with 21 bases between them. The length of the CDR3 is 17 residues. The CDR3 DNA reads TGTGCCAGCTCACCACCGGGACAGTTGGGAGGGGGTCGCGAGCAGTACTTC. This sequence encodes CASSPPGQLGGGREQYF.

The chain couples TRBV28 to TRBJ2-3; tentatively, D is TRBD1 (5 bases). The CDR3 contains 16 residues. CDR1 is MDHEN, CDR2 SYDVKM, per germline. V lost 6 bases and J lost 3, with 19 bases in between. CDR3 DNA sequence: TGTGCCAGCAGCCCAAACCAGGGTTTTGGGACAGATACGCAGTATTTT. Its protein is CASSPNQGFGTDTQYF.

V and J are TRBV14 and TRBJ2-7; D ambiguous. Germline loops: CDR1 SGHDN, CDR2 FVKESK. The CDR3 has 14 residues. V shed 1 base and J shed 3 bases, with 10 bases lying between them. The CDR3 nucleotides are TGTGCCAGCAGCCAAGGTCCCAGAAACTACGAGCAGTACTTC. As protein: CASSQGPRNYEQYF.

The chain joins TRBV5-4 to TRBJ2-6; D ambiguous. Germline V gene lookup returns CDR1 SGHNT and CDR2 YYREEE (reference sequence). This CDR3 is 15 amino acids long. Trimming took 5 bases from V and 0 from J, leaving 9 bases between them. The CDR3 DNA follows: TGTGCCAGCAGATCACAGAACTCTGGGGCCAACGTCCTGACTTTC. It codes for CASRSQNSGANVLTF.

The sample holds one count of this clone. This chain links TRBV18 with TRBJ1-5; D uncertain. Trimming left V 1 base short and J 6 bases short, with 4 bases between. The CDR3 is made up of 12 amino acids. CDR1 KGHSH and CDR2 LQKENI come from the germline V gene. The CDR3, as DNA: TGTGCCAGCTCACCACTAGGTCAGCCCCAGCATTTT. Encoded protein: CASSPLGQPQHF.

Ten or more counts support this clone. This CDR3 is also generated by other DNA sequences in the sample. V is TRBV11-2 and J is TRBJ2-5; D not resolved. This CDR3 region has 13 residues. The germline V and J ends were trimmed by 3 bases and 4 bases, with 9 bases remaining between them. Germline CDR1 and CDR2: SGHAT and FQNNGV. The CDR3 reads CASSLVPGETQYF. Here the CDR3 DNA reads TGTGCCAGCAGCTTGGTTCCTGGAGAGACCCAGTACTTC.

The chain links TRBV6-6 to TRBJ1-5; D call uncertain. V lost 7 bases, J lost 6 bases, and 16 bases lay in between. The CDR3 length is 14 residues. Germline V gene sequence: CDR1 MNHNY, CDR2 SVGAGI (reference sequence). The CDR3 DNA follows: TGTGCCAGCAACACCCCCGTATCTCGTCAGCCCCAGCATTTT. Encoded protein: CASNTPVSRQPQHF.

The chain combines TRBV7-7 with TRBJ2-5; 8 nucleotides line up with TRBD2. The V segment lost 2 bases and the J segment 4 bases; nucleotides outside the gene matches: 3. Germline values: CDR1 SSHAT, CDR2 FNYEAQ (reference sequence). CDR3 size: 14 residues. Here the CDR3 reads CASSLQLAGETQYF. The CDR3 bases are TGTGCCAGCAGCTTACAGCTAGCGGGAGAGACCCAGTACTTC.

J is TRBJ2-4 and V is TRBV28, with a tentative D call TRBD2 (6 bases). The CDR3 is 19 residues long. V lost 6 bases and J 0 bases, leaving 24 bases between the germline ends. CDR1 and CDR2 from the germline V gene are MDHEN and SYDVKM. The CDR3 reads CASRSRRDPLPLAKNIQYF. Here the CDR3 DNA reads TGTGCCAGCAGGAGTCGGAGGGACCCACTCCCTCTAGCCAAAAACATTCAGTACTTC.

This rearrangement joins TRBV6-6 to TRBJ2-5; 10 bases match TRBD2. The J call is in doubt because the DNA end fits TRBJ2-7 better. The CDR3 covers 15 residues. Germline V lookup: CDR1 MNHNY, CDR2 SVGAGI (reference sequence). CDR3 region: CASAQVAGGSYEQYF. In DNA, the CDR3 is TGTGCCAGCGCGCAGGTAGCGGGAGGCTCCTACGAGCAGTACTTC.

To note about this clone: A far larger clone is one nucleotide away, so this likely arose from a read error. Other DNA sequences in this sample translate to the same CDR3. V usage is TRBV25-1 and J usage is TRBJ1-2, with D hard to call. The length of the CDR3 is 14 residues. Germline-derived CDR1 and CDR2 are MGHDK and SYGVNS. V was shortened by 6 bases and J by 2 bases, with 13 bases between the two germline ends. The CDR3: CASSLAASNYGYTF. Written as DNA, the CDR3 is TGTGCCAGCAGCTTAGCAGCCTCGAACTATGGCTACACCTTC.

With regard to this clone: This probably arose from a read error, given a far larger clone one base away. This chain links TRBV2 with TRBJ2-6; no reliable D call. CDR1 and CDR2 from the germline V gene are SNHLY and FYNNEI. There are 17 residues in the CDR3. V gave up 6 bases and J gave up 2 bases, with 17 bases separating them. Here the CDR3 reads CASSGSMGKTGANVLTF. DNA for the CDR3: TGTGCCAGCAGCGGCTCCATGGGAAAGACTGGGGCCAACGTCCTGACTTTC.

The rearrangement joins TRBV10-3 to TRBJ2-5; perhaps D is TRBD1 or TRBD2 (6 bases each). The germline CDR1 and CDR2 sequences are ENHRY and SYGVKD. Trimming shortened V by 4 bases and J by 5 bases, and 11 bases separated the two germline ends. The CDR3 extends over 13 amino acids. The DNA of the CDR3 is TGTGCCATCAGTGTGGGGGGCGGGGAGACCCAGTACTTC. Translated: CAISVGGGETQYF.